This entry is about one T cell receptor beta chain. The germline CDR1 and CDR2 sequences are LNHDA and SQIVND (reference sequence). CDR3 length: 16 residues. The trim removed 5 bases at V and 4 bases at J, leaving 12 bases unmatched. Treatment of the sample: preoperative locoregional IRX-2 cytokine immunotherapy. Preoperative locoregional IRX-2 cytokine immunotherapy was tested in the phase Ib source study. This specimen comes from a study of preoperative IRX-2 immunotherapy in early breast cancer. Using immunoSEQ multiplex PCR, the repertoire was profiled, and TCRdb retains in-frame clones only, with some absent. The table shows around 88,000 clones, with just over 85% occurring only once.

The genes are TRBV19 and TRBJ2-3, with 7 bases aligning to TRBD2. This TCR derives from a human donor with breast cancer. Sequencing used tumor tissue, obtained after IRX-2 immunotherapy. CDR3 nucleotide sequence: TGTGCCAGTAGTCCCTTATGGGGAGGGGATGCAGATACGCAGTATTTT. The encoded protein is CASSPLWGGDADTQYF.